This entry lists 18 T cell receptor beta chains sequenced from one sample in a study of blood T cells in healthy people across ages (dated by TCRdb to 2014 to 2015). To prepare the library, 5' RACE was applied. The sample was run on an Illumina HiSeq 2500. The second PCR ran for roughly 7 to 12 cycles and used a J-beta primer mix along with a sample-barcoded 5' primer. Clones were called with MiXCR by TCRdb after fastp trimmed the public reads at Q25, and only in-frame beta chains were retained. CDR3 protein sequences are deduplicated, and each keeps its most common genes and DNA. The sample has approximately 810,000 distinct CDR3 sequences on record, more than 25% of them singletons. The ten largest account for roughly a sixth of the sample. What was sequenced was blood. These receptors originate from an elderly woman in good health.

This clonotype has just a few counts. The V and J genes are TRBV11-2 and TRBJ1-3; D is undetermined. Looked up from germline, CDR1 is SGHAT and CDR2 is FQNNGV. The CDR3 is made up of 15 amino acids. Trimming removed 5 bases from V and 0 bases from J, with 11 bases in between. The CDR3 DNA is TGTGCCAGCAGCCGGGCCTTTAGCTCTGGAAACACCATATATTTT. Translating it yields CASSRAFSSGNTIYF.

To note about this clonotype: This may be a read error, as it is one base from a much larger clone. The chain carries TRBV12-3 or TRBV12-4 and TRBJ2-5; D is possibly TRBD1 or TRBD2 (6 bases each). The J call could be wrong; TRBJ2-7 is a better fit for the DNA end. The CDR3 covers 15 residues. In DNA, the CDR3 is TGTGCCAGCAGTTTAAAACAGGGAGGCCGCTACGAGCAGTACTTC. This codes for CASSLKQGGRYEQYF.

This clonotype came up many times. The chain links TRBV5-5 to TRBJ2-2; D not resolved. Trimming stripped 6 bases from V and 0 bases from J, with 12 bases between. The CDR3 spans 15 residues. Germline loops: CDR1 SGHKS, CDR2 YYEKEE (reference sequence). CDR3 loop: CASTGQVANTGELFF. In nucleotides, the CDR3 is TGTGCCAGCACGGGTCAGGTCGCGAACACCGGGGAGCTGTTTTTT. Complete variable domain (other parts from reference TRBV5-5 and TRBJ2-2): DAGVTQSPTHLIKTRGQQVTLRCSPISGHKSVSWYQQVLGQGPQFIFQYYEKEERGRGNFPDRFSARQFPNYSSELNVNALLLGDSALYLCASTGQVANTGELFFGEGSRLTVL.

For this clonotype: It may be a read error: a sequence one base away is much more abundant. The chain recombines TRBV5-1 with TRBJ1-6; D remains unclear. Per the germline V gene, CDR1 is SGHRS and CDR2 is YFSETQ. The CDR3 totals 15 residues. Trimming cost V 1 base and J 7 bases, with 12 bases left between them. In DNA form, the CDR3 reads TGCGCCAGCAGCTTGAGCAGAGGTGACAATTCACCCCTCCACTTT. Its protein is CASSLSRGDNSPLHF.

The V call is TRBV29-1, the J call TRBJ2-7; TRBD1 is a possible D gene (6 bases). The CDR3 spans 13 residues. Per the germline V gene, CDR1 is SQVTM and CDR2 is ANQGSEA. V lost 5 bases and J 0 bases, leaving 11 bases between the germline ends. CDR3 residues: CSVSDRISYEQYF. The CDR3 DNA is TGCAGCGTTAGTGACAGGATCTCCTACGAGCAGTACTTC.

This chain uses TRBV7-2 with TRBJ1-1, with TRBD1 as a possible D gene (6 bases). V lost 5 bases and J 4 bases, leaving 14 bases between the germline ends. This CDR3 contains 14 residues. The V gene's germline CDR1 is SGHTA and CDR2 FQGNSA. CDR3 sequence (DNA): TGTGCCAGCAGCCTAATTGGCAGGGGCACTGAAGCTTTCTTT. Protein product: CASSLIGRGTEAFF.

As concerns this clonotype: With a much larger clone just one base away, this may be a read error. The chain links TRBV6-5 to TRBJ1-2; D not certain. The CDR3 contains 13 residues. The V end lost 8 bases, the J end lost 6 bases, and 16 bases lay between the germline ends. The germline gives CDR1 MNHEY, CDR2 SVGAGI. For the CDR3, the DNA is TGTGCCAGCGGTTTCGTCCTTGGGGATGGCTACACCTTC. This sequence encodes CASGFVLGDGYTF.

This clonotype was observed at least ten times. The V call is TRBV25-1, the J call TRBJ2-7, with unresolved D. The V end lost 3 bases, the J end lost 3 bases, and 6 bases lay between the germline ends. Per germline, CDR1 MGHDK and CDR2 SYGVNS. There are 12 residues in the CDR3. CDR3 coding DNA: TGTGCCAGCAGTGACGGATACTACGAGCAGTACTTC. It codes for CASSDGYYEQYF.

J is TRBJ2-1 and V is TRBV29-1; 8 bases agree with TRBD2. J lost 1 base, V lost 4 bases, and 9 bases had no gene match. Germline lookup yields CDR1 SQVTM and CDR2 ANQGSEA. The CDR3 sequence is 16 residues long. CDR3 residues: CSVVGREDTSYNEQFF. The CDR3 region has the DNA TGCAGCGTTGTGGGGCGGGAGGATACTTCCTACAATGAGCAGTTCTTC.

This clonotype came up many times. The chain recombines TRBV5-1 with TRBJ1-2, with unresolved D. The V and J ends lost 2 bases and 11 bases respectively, with 19 bases between them. The CDR3 sequence is 14 residues long. Germline lookup yields CDR1 SGHRS and CDR2 YFSETQ. The CDR3 DNA is TGCGCCAGCAGCTTATCATCGACCCCCCGTCGATACACCTTC. This sequence encodes CASSLSSTPRRYTF.

Points on this clonotype: This may arise from a read error, as a much more abundant clone is one base away. The chain recombines TRBV20-1 with TRBJ2-4; D is perhaps TRBD1 (6 bases). In germline, CDR1 is DFQATT, CDR2 SNEGSKA (reference sequence). The CDR3 has 14 amino acids. The CDR3 loop is CSANFGQFKNIRYF. In DNA, the CDR3 is TGCAGTGCTAACTTTGGACAGTTCAAAAACATTCGGTACTTC.

This clonotype was seen more than once but under ten times. The chain is built from TRBV5-1 and TRBJ2-1; D is ambiguous. The CDR3 sequence is 13 residues long. Germline CDR1 is SGHRS and CDR2 is YFSETQ. V was clipped by 4 bases and J by 2 bases, with 7 bases between them. The CDR3 region is CASSPKPYNEQFF. The CDR3 DNA sequence: TGCGCCAGCAGCCCCAAACCCTACAATGAGCAGTTCTTC.

This clonotype was observed at least ten times. This rearrangement joins TRBV4-3 to TRBJ2-7, with 7 bases lining up with TRBD2. CDR1 is LGHNA and CDR2 is YSLEER in the germline V gene. The CDR3 spans 14 residues. The ends lost 4 bases at V and 3 bases at J; junction bases unmatched: 6. CDR3: CASSLLGEGYEQYF. For the CDR3, the DNA is TGCGCCAGCAGCCTCCTCGGGGAGGGCTACGAGCAGTACTTC.

On this clonotype: A single base separates this from a much larger clone, so it may be a read error. The gene calls are TRBV6-6 and TRBJ2-6, with 10 bases lining up with TRBD1. Germline V gives CDR1 MNHNY, CDR2 SVGAGI (reference sequence). This CDR3 contains 16 residues. CDR3 amino acids: CVIRGQGSSGANVLTF. The CDR3 region has the DNA TGTGTCATCCGGGGACAGGGGAGCTCTGGGGCCAACGTCCTGACTTTC.

For this clonotype: The germline gene is not matched at one end of the junction; a read error may be the cause. The chain joins TRBV7-2 to TRBJ2-1; the match to TRBD2 covers 7 bases. The J call is in doubt because the DNA end fits TRBJ2-7 better. Looked up from germline, CDR1 is SGHTA and CDR2 is FQGNSA. The length of the CDR3 is 16 residues. The CDR3 coding sequence is TGTGCCGGCAGCTTCCTGGGGGGGAGCTCCTACAATGAGCAGTACTTC. It specifies CAGSFLGGSSYNEQYF.

The chain recombines TRBV12-3 or TRBV12-4 with TRBJ2-3; D not certain. V was trimmed by 3 bases and J by 4 bases, leaving 11 bases between them. The CDR3 contains 14 residues. In nucleotides, the CDR3 is TGTGCCAGCAGTTTCATTGTAAGGGCAGATACGCAGTATTTT. Translation gives CASSFIVRADTQYF.

In this sample, this clonotype turned up many times. The CDR3 protein is CASSVASGLAGEQYF. The DNA of the CDR3 is TGTGCCAGCAGCGTAGCCTCGGGACTAGCGGGGGAGCAGTACTTC. The V and J genes are TRBV9 and TRBJ2-7, with 13 bases identical to TRBD2. The CDR3 covers 15 residues. CDR1 SGDLS and CDR2 YYNGEE come from the germline V gene. With V trimmed by 0 bases and J by 7 bases, 4 bases remained unmatched.

The rearrangement links TRBV5-1 to TRBJ2-3; D may correspond to TRBD1 or TRBD2 (5 bases each). Germline assignment: CDR1 SGHRS and CDR2 YFSETQ. V was trimmed by 4 bases and J by 4 bases, leaving 16 bases between them. This CDR3 is built from 15 residues. As DNA, the CDR3 is TGCGCCAGCAGCGGGGCGGGCCCTAGGTCAGATACGCAGTATTTT. Protein product: CASSGAGPRSDTQYF.